This is a list of T cell receptor beta chains from one sample in a study of T cell changes during pregnancy in multiple sclerosis. The protocol was immunoSEQ multiplex PCR, while the TCRdb copy is restricted to in-frame clones and leaves out a portion. The sample lists approximately 38,000 clones; 92% were seen once. Sequenced material: CD8+ T cells from peripheral blood mononuclear cells, taken in the third trimester of pregnancy. Receptor source: a female donor with multiple sclerosis, enrolled in a pregnancy study. CDR3s include the opening cysteine and the closing phenylalanine or tryptophan. A D gene is named only where the DNA matches it firmly. Clone size is given for some rows only: seen once, a few or many times, or a class if the clone is expanded.

J | size | D | V | CDR3 | DNA
TRBJ2-1 | NA | NA | TRBV7-6 | CASSLVRGEQFF | TGTGCCAGCAGCTTAGTACGGGGGGAGCAGTTCTTC
TRBJ2-7 | NA | TRBD1 | TRBV4-1 | CASSLAGTGGIYEQYF | TGCGCCAGCAGCCTCGCCGGGACAGGGGGGATTTACGAGCAGTACTTC
TRBJ2-1 | NA | TRBD2 | TRBV7-6 | CASSLKSRLAGVFSYNEQFF | TGTGCCAGCAGCTTAAAGTCTAGGCTAGCGGGAGTATTCTCCTACAATGAGCAGTTCTTC
TRBJ2-5 | NA | NA | TRBV2 | CAIQGGETQYF | TGTGCCATTCAGGGGGGAGAGACCCAGTACTTC
TRBJ2-3 | NA | NA | TRBV29-1 | CSVENRLGSADTQYF | TGCAGCGTTGAAAACCGACTCGGGAGCGCAGATACGCAGTATTTT
TRBJ2-7 | NA | NA | TRBV7-8 | CASSLLQGTYEQYF | TGTGCCAGCAGCTTACTACAGGGTACCTACGAGCAGTACTTC
TRBJ2-5 | NA | TRBD2 | TRBV4-3 | CASSQDLAGWTLGETQYF | TGCGCCAGCAGCCAAGACTTAGCGGGATGGACCCTAGGAGAGACCCAGTACTTC
TRBJ2-7 | NA | NA | TRBV14 | CASSQSPGAEQYF | TGTGCCAGCAGCCAGTCTCCTGGGGCTGAACAGTACTTC
TRBJ2-4 | once | TRBD1 | TRBV28 | CASSLMGQAMGLAKNIQYF | TGTGCCAGCAGTTTAATGGGACAGGCGATGGGGCTGGCCAAAAACATTCAGTACTTC
TRBJ2-2 | NA | TRBD2 | TRBV19 | CASSAVAGDNTGELFF | TGTGCCAGTAGTGCGGTAGCGGGGGACAACACCGGGGAGCTGTTTTTT
TRBJ1-2 | NA | NA | TRBV7-4 | CASSLGLGGGNYGYTF | TGTGCCAGCAGCTTAGGGTTGGGGGGGGGTAACTATGGCTACACCTTC
TRBJ2-7 | NA | TRBD2 | TRBV27 | CASSRTSGTYEQYF | TGTGCCAGCAGTAGGACTAGCGGCACCTACGAGCAGTACTTC
TRBJ1-5 | NA | NA | TRBV5-4 | CASSLGLGQPQHF | TGTGCCAGCAGCTTGGGACTCGGTCAGCCCCAGCATTTT
TRBJ2-3 | NA | NA | TRBV5-6 | CASSLGFSIYAADTQYF | TGTGCCAGCAGCTTGGGTTTCAGCATTTACGCGGCGGATACGCAGTATTTT
TRBJ2-7 | NA | TRBD2 | TRBV7-3 | CASSPQGTSVYEQYF | TGTGCCAGCAGCCCACAAGGGACTAGCGTCTACGAGCAGTACTTC
TRBJ2-7 | NA | TRBD1 | TRBV23-1 | CASSHRDRGYEQYF | TGCGCCAGCAGTCACCGGGACAGGGGATACGAGCAGTACTTC
TRBJ1-2 | NA | NA | TRBV6-5 | CASSYARDYGYTF | TGTGCCAGCAGTTACGCGAGGGACTATGGCTACACCTTC
TRBJ2-7 | once | TRBD2 | TRBV28 | CASTLSASGVYEQYF | TGTGCCAGCACCTTAAGCGCTAGCGGGGTCTACGAGCAGTACTTC
TRBJ2-7 | once | TRBD1 | TRBV13 | CASSQTGKEQYF | TGTGCCAGCAGCCAGACAGGGAAAGAGCAGTACTTC
TRBJ2-1 | few | TRBD2 | TRBV28 | CASSLGLAGTYEQFF | TGTGCCAGCAGTTTGGGACTAGCGGGAACGTATGAGCAGTTCTTC
TRBJ2-7 | NA | TRBD2 | TRBV2 | CASSEKRREGLGYEQYF | TGTGCCAGCAGTGAGAAGCGGCGGGAGGGCCTAGGTTACGAGCAGTACTTC
TRBJ2-1 | NA | NA | TRBV6-1 | CASSEARLGEFF | TGTGCCAGCAGTGAAGCGCGACTAGGGGAGTTCTTC
TRBJ2-4 | once | NA | TRBV6-5 | CASSPRGKNIQYF | TGTGCCAGCAGTCCCCGGGGGAAAAACATTCAGTACTTC
TRBJ2-1 | NA | TRBD1 | TRBV7-8 | CASSMNRGHEQFF | TGTGCCAGCAGCATGAACAGGGGCCATGAGCAGTTCTTC
TRBJ2-2 | NA | NA | TRBV7-9 | CASSFSLTNTGELFF | TGTGCCAGCAGCTTCTCACTGACGAACACCGGGGAGCTGTTTTTT
TRBJ2-7 | NA | TRBD1 | TRBV27 | CASSLRDSLAYEQYF | TGTGCCAGCAGTCTTCGGGACAGCTTGGCCTACGAGCAGTACTTC
TRBJ2-3 | NA | TRBD1 | TRBV10-3 | CAIQDRGADTQYF | TGTGCCATTCAGGACAGGGGAGCAGATACGCAGTATTTT
TRBJ2-5 | NA | TRBD2 | TRBV11-2 | CASSAGTSGRAPRETQYF | TGTGCCAGCAGCGCCGGGACTAGCGGGAGGGCACCCAGGGAGACCCAGTACTTC
TRBJ2-1 | NA | NA | TRBV7-2 | CASSSTRSEQFF | TGTGCCAGCAGCTCAACTCGATCTGAGCAGTTCTTC
TRBJ2-7 | NA | NA | TRBV13 | CASSLPGVVDEQYF | TGTGCCAGCAGCTTACCGGGGGTCGTCGACGAGCAGTACTTC
TRBJ2-4 | NA | NA | TRBV7-5 | CARSLRGLAKNIQYF | TGTGCCAGAAGCTTAAGGGGGCTAGCCAAAAACATTCAGTACTTC
TRBJ1-5 | few | NA | TRBV2 | CASSDQGWQPQHF | TGTGCCAGCAGTGACCAGGGCTGGCAGCCCCAGCATTTT
TRBJ2-7 | NA | TRBD1 | TRBV7-8 | CASSFGQGTSYEQYF | TGTGCCAGCAGCTTTGGACAGGGCACCTCCTACGAGCAGTACTTC
TRBJ1-1 | NA | NA | TRBV5-4 | CASRPDSDVTEAFF | TGTGCCAGCAGACCGGACAGCGACGTCACTGAAGCTTTCTTT
TRBJ1-4 | NA | NA | TRBV4-3 | CASSQEFQSSAVGLFF | TGCGCCAGCAGCCAAGAGTTTCAGTCTTCCGCGGTAGGACTGTTTTTT
TRBJ2-1 | NA | TRBD2 | TRBV27 | CASSLGTSGSNEQFF | TGTGCCAGCAGTTTAGGGACTAGCGGATCCAATGAGCAGTTCTTC
TRBJ2-7 | NA | NA | TRBV13 | CASSLGGSKDF | TGTGCCAGCAGCTTAGGGGGCTCGAAGGACTTC
TRBJ2-3 | NA | TRBD2 | TRBV9 | CASSVEGGASTDTQYF | TGTGCCAGCAGCGTAGAGGGAGGGGCTAGCACAGATACGCAGTATTTT
TRBJ2-1 | NA | TRBD2 | TRBV7-3 | CASSLRSGSQDEQFF | TGTGCCAGCAGCTTACGGAGCGGGAGTCAGGATGAGCAGTTCTTC
TRBJ1-1 | NA | NA | TRBV28 | CASTKDRYTEAFF | TGTGCCAGCACCAAAGACAGATACACTGAAGCTTTCTTT
TRBJ2-7 | NA | NA | TRBV29-1 | CSVRVRYEQYF | TGCAGCGTGCGGGTTCGCTACGAGCAGTACTTC
TRBJ2-1 | NA | NA | TRBV7-9 | CASSTRLAYNEQFF | TGTGCCAGCAGCACCCGACTAGCCTACAATGAGCAGTTCTTC
TRBJ2-1 | once | NA | TRBV30 | CAWSVGAGYNEQFF | TGTGCCTGGAGTGTAGGAGCGGGCTACAATGAGCAGTTCTTC
TRBJ2-3 | NA | TRBD1 | TRBV7-2 | CASSGDSPVEPTDTQYF | TGTGCCAGCTCTGGGGACAGCCCCGTGGAACCCACAGATACGCAGTATTTT
TRBJ2-7 | NA | NA | TRBV5-4 | CASSLGASPTYEQYF | TGTGCCAGCAGCTTGGGTGCTAGCCCGACCTACGAGCAGTACTTC